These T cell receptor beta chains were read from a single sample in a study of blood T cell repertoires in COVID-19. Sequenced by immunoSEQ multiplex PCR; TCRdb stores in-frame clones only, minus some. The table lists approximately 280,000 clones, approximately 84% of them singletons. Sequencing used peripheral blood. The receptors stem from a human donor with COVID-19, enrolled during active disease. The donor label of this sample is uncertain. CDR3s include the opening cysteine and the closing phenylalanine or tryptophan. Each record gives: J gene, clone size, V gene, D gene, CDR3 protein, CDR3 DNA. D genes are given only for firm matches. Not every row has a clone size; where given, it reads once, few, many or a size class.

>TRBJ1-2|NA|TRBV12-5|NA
CASGLDSYYGYTF
TGTGCTAGTGGTTTGGACAGCTATTATGGCTACACCTTC
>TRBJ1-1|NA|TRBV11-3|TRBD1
CASSSGQGTEAFF
TGTGCCAGCAGTTCGGGACAGGGCACTGAAGCTTTCTTT
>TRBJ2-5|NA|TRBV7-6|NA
CASSSIETQYF
TGTGCCAGCAGCTCCATTGAGACCCAGTACTTC
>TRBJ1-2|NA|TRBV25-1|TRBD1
CASRGQGQNYGYTF
TGTGCCAGCAGGGGACAGGGACAGAATTATGGCTACACCTTC
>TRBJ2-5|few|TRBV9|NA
CASSVGGRETQYF
TGTGCCAGCAGCGTAGGAGGGAGAGAGACCCAGTACTTC
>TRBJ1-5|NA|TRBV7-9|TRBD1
CASSPGQGIDQPQHF
TGTGCCAGCAGCCCGGGACAGGGAATCGATCAGCCCCAGCATTTT
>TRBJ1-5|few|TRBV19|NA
CASSINTFPPNQPQHF
TGTGCCAGTAGTATTAATACTTTCCCACCTAATCAGCCCCAGCATTTT
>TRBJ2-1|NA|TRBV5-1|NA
CASSLVGEANEQFF
TGCGCCAGCAGCTTGGTAGGAGAGGCCAATGAGCAGTTCTTC
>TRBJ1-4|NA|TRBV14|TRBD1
CASSQGFDRGYEKLFF
TGTGCCAGCAGCCAGGGCTTTGACAGGGGATACGAAAAACTGTTTTTT
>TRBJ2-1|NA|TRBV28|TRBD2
CASSLLGLAGYNEQFF
TGTGCCAGCAGCCTGCTCGGACTAGCGGGTTACAATGAGCAGTTCTTC
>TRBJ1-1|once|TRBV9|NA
CASSINSKLNTEAFF
TGTGCCAGCAGCATAAACAGTAAATTGAACACTGAAGCTTTCTTT
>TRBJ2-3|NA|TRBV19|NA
CASSSAWGPSTDTQYF
TGTGCCAGTAGTAGCGCCTGGGGCCCTAGCACAGATACGCAGTATTTT
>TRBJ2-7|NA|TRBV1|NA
CTSNSCRGRRLEQYF
TGCACCAGCAACTCCTGTCGCGGTAGAAGATTGGAGCAGTACTTC
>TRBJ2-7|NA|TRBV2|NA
CASSPSEFNNEQYF
TGTGCCAGCAGCCCTTCGGAGTTTAACAACGAGCAGTACTTC
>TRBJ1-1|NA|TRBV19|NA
CASSSVGGGTEAFF
TGTGCCAGTAGTTCGGTGGGCGGAGGCACTGAAGCTTTCTTT
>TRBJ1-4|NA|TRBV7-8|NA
CASSIGLTFGEKLFF
TGTGCCAGCAGCATCGGACTGACGTTTGGGGAAAAACTGTTTTTT
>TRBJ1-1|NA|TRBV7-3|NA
CASSLNGGLTEAFF
TGTGCCAGCAGCTTAAACGGGGGGCTTACTGAAGCTTTCTTT
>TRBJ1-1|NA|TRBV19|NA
CASSPVNRNTEAFF
TGTGCCAGTAGTCCCGTTAACAGGAACACTGAAGCTTTCTTT
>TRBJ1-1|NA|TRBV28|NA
CASRRDRTNTEAFF
TGTGCCAGCAGGCGCGACAGGACGAACACTGAAGCTTTCTTT
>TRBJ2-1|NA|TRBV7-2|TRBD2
CASSLVLAGGGEQFF
TGTGCCAGCAGCTTAGTACTAGCGGGAGGAGGTGAGCAGTTCTTC
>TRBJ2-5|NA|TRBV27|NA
CASSSGDRETQYF
TGTGCCAGCAGTTCAGGGGATAGGGAGACCCAGTACTTC
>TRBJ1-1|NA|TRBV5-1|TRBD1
CASSNPLTGIGTEAFF
TGCGCCAGCAGCAACCCGCTGACAGGGATTGGTACTGAAGCTTTCTTT
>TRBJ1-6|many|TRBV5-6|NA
CASSAENSPLHF
TGTGCCAGCAGCGCTGAGAATTCACCCCTCCACTTT
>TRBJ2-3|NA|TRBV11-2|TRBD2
CASSSNPLAADTQYF
TGTGCCAGCAGCTCGAACCCACTAGCGGCAGATACGCAGTATTTT
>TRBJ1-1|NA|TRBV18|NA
CASSPGANTEAFF
TGTGCCAGCTCACCTGGAGCCAACACTGAAGCTTTCTTT
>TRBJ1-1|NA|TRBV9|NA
CASSVGPENTEAFF
TGTGCCAGCAGCGTAGGGCCTGAGAACACTGAAGCTTTCTTT
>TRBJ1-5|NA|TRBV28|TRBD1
CASSTGGTQPQHF
TGTGCCAGCAGCACAGGGGGGACTCAGCCCCAGCATTTT
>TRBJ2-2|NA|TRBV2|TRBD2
CASSARLAANTGELFF
TGTGCCAGCAGTGCTAGACTAGCGGCGAACACCGGGGAGCTGTTTTTT
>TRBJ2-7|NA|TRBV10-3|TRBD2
CAISVTSGTYEQYF
TGTGCCATCAGTGTGACTAGCGGAACCTACGAGCAGTACTTC
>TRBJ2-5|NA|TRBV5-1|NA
CASGSGLQETQYF
TGCGCCAGCGGAAGCGGACTCCAAGAGACCCAGTACTTC
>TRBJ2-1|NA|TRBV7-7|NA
CASSFQPTVYNEQFF
TGTGCTAGCAGCTTCCAACCGACAGTTTACAATGAGCAGTTCTTC
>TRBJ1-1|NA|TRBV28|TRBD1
CANRGTGGTEAFF
TGTGCCAACAGGGGGACAGGGGGCACTGAAGCTTTCTTT